This TCR beta chain was profiled in a study of spatial heterogeneity in lung cancer. As to time point: sample taken at primary tumor resection. A total of around 67 untreated early-stage non-small cell lung cancer patients served as donors. In the library, each TCR cDNA molecule bore its own unique molecular identifier. In TCRdb, the 5' RACE reads were re-called with MiXCR into one record per CDR3 protein. The table records about 29,000 distinct CDR3 sequences, approximately 6.5% of them present only once. Whole-study results and caveats: The number of expanded tumor alpha and beta chains correlated with mutation number.

At least ten counts were recorded for this clonotype. Its antigen is undetermined. Germline V lookup: CDR1 SGHRS, CDR2 YFSETQ. V dropped 7 bases and J dropped 10; count of bases not matched to a gene: 6. The CDR3 loop spans 12 amino acids. The sample was lung tumor tissue, taken at surgery. The sequence came from a male donor with early-stage non-small cell lung cancer. This sequence joins TRBV5-1 and TRBJ2-1; 9 bases agree with TRBD1. The CDR3 protein is CASRPGQGEQFF. CDR3 DNA: TGCGCCAGCCGACCGGGACAGGGAGAGCAGTTCTTC. Together with reference TRBV5-1 and TRBJ2-1, the CDR3 gives the full variable domain: KAGVTQTPRYLIKTRGQQVTLSCSPISGHRSVSWYQQTPGQGLQFLFEYFSETQRNKGNFPGRFSGRQFSNSRSEMNVSTLELGDSALYLCASRPGQGEQFFGPGTRLTVL.